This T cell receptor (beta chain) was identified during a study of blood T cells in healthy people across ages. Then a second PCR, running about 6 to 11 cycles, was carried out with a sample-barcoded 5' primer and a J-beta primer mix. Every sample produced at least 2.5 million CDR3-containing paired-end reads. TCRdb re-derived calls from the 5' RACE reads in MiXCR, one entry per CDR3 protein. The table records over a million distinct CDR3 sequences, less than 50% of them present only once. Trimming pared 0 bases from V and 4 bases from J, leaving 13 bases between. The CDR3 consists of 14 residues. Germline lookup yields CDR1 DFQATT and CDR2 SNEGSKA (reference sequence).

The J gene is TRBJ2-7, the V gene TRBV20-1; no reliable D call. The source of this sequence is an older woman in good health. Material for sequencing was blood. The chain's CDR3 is CSARDQRRVYEQYF. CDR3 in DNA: TGCAGTGCTAGAGACCAGAGACGGGTTTACGAGCAGTACTTC.